Listed below are T cell receptor beta chains from one sample, sequenced in a study of T-cell reconstitution after alpha-beta-depleted transplantation in children. TCRdb independently ran MiXCR on the PCR reads; one entry per CDR3 protein. The data show about 1,000,000 distinct CDR3 sequences, with about 29% seen just once and about 28% held by the top ten. The sequences come from PBMCs, mostly from graft donor cells, collected 360 days after TCRalphabeta/CD19-depleted stem cell transplant. The origin of the receptors is a boy in the first two years of life who had a stem cell transplant for SCID, so the T cells may come from the graft donor. Both conserved end residues are part of each CDR3. A D gene is named only where the DNA matches it firmly. Size is omitted from some rows. Given values are once, few, many or a class for expanded clones.

CDR3: CASSYSGQGSSVLHF; DNA: TGTGCCAGCAGTTACTCGGGACAGGGGTCTTCAGTCCTCCACTTT; size: few; V: TRBV6-5; J: TRBJ1-6; D: TRBD1
CDR3: CASSRDRPSYNEQFF; DNA: TGTGCCAGCAGCCGAGACAGACCATCCTACAATGAGCAGTTCTTC; size: NA; V: TRBV2; J: TRBJ2-1; D: NA
CDR3: CASSPRGYGGETQYF; DNA: TGCGCCAGCAGCCCGCGGGGGTACGGGGGAGAGACCCAGTACTTC; size: NA; V: TRBV4-1; J: TRBJ2-5; D: TRBD2
CDR3: CSASGLTLGETQYF; DNA: TGCAGTGCTAGTGGCCTCACTTTGGGAGAGACCCAGTACTTC; size: few; V: TRBV20-1; J: TRBJ2-5; D: NA
CDR3: CAISDRVNTEAFF; DNA: TGTGCCATCAGTGACAGAGTGAACACTGAAGCTTTCTTT; size: few; V: TRBV10-3; J: TRBJ1-1; D: NA
CDR3: CASSQDLQGEQYF; DNA: TGTGCCAGCAGCCAAGATCTACAGGGCGAGCAGTACTTC; size: NA; V: TRBV4-2; J: TRBJ2-7; D: NA
CDR3: CSARGPGYNEQFF; DNA: TGCAGTGCTAGAGGTCCAGGCTACAATGAGCAGTTCTTC; size: few; V: TRBV20-1; J: TRBJ2-1; D: NA
CDR3: CASRPQDRMNTEAFF; DNA: TGTGCCAGCAGACCCCAGGATAGAATGAACACTGAAGCTTTCTTT; size: many; V: TRBV6-1; J: TRBJ1-1; D: NA
CDR3: CASSSQTSGQETQYF; DNA: TGCGCCAGCAGCTCGCAGACTAGCGGGCAAGAGACCCAGTACTTC; size: NA; V: TRBV5-1; J: TRBJ2-5; D: TRBD2
CDR3: CASSHTRPDYTQYF; DNA: TGTGCCAGCAGCCATACTAGGCCAGACTATACGCAGTATTTT; size: few; V: TRBV11-2; J: TRBJ2-3; D: NA
CDR3: CASSLFWEQYF; DNA: TGTGCCAGCAGTTTATTTTGGGAGCAGTACTTC; size: NA; V: TRBV12-3/TRBV12-4; J: TRBJ2-7; D: NA
CDR3: CASSQVYSKYTQYF; DNA: TGCGCCAGCAGCCAAGTCTATAGTAAATATACGCAGTATTTT; size: NA; V: TRBV4-1; J: TRBJ2-3; D: NA
CDR3: CASSLPRGGRYNEQFF; DNA: TGCGCCAGCAGCCTCCCCCGTGGCGGTAGATACAATGAGCAGTTCTTC; size: NA; V: TRBV4-1; J: TRBJ2-1; D: NA
CDR3: CASSSLRGATGELFF; DNA: TGTGCCAGCAGTTCCCTGAGGGGAGCCACCGGGGAGCTGTTTTTT; size: few; V: TRBV6-5; J: TRBJ2-2; D: NA
CDR3: CASSYSVHEQYF; DNA: TGTGCCAGCAGTTACTCCGTCCACGAGCAGTACTTC; size: few; V: TRBV6-5; J: TRBJ2-7; D: NA
CDR3: CSVEEAGGFGDEQFF; DNA: TGCAGCGTTGAAGAAGCGGGGGGTTTTGGGGATGAGCAGTTCTTC; size: NA; V: TRBV29-1; J: TRBJ2-1; D: TRBD2
CDR3: CASSPYIHRGLGEKLFF; DNA: TGTGCCAGCAGTCCGTATATTCACAGGGGACTAGGGGAAAAACTGTTTTTT; size: NA; V: TRBV6-1; J: TRBJ1-4; D: TRBD1
CDR3: CSPNRVWREGPTEAFF; DNA: TGCAGTCCGAACAGGGTGTGGAGAGAGGGACCGACTGAAGCTTTCTTT; size: NA; V: TRBV20-1; J: TRBJ1-1; D: NA
CDR3: CASSRVGQGTYEQYF; DNA: TGTGCCAGCAGCCGGGTGGGACAGGGGACCTACGAGCAGTACTTC; size: few; V: TRBV12-3/TRBV12-4; J: TRBJ2-7; D: TRBD1
CDR3: CSALSFPRGEGEETQYF; DNA: TGCAGTGCTCTTAGCTTTCCCCGGGGCGAAGGAGAAGAGACCCAGTACTTC; size: NA; V: TRBV20-1; J: TRBJ2-5; D: NA
CDR3: CASSRGQGPNQETQYF; DNA: TGTGCCAGCAGCCGCGGACAGGGCCCAAATCAAGAGACCCAGTACTTC; size: NA; V: TRBV6-1; J: TRBJ2-5; D: TRBD1
CDR3: CASSEVGGAYNEQFF; DNA: TGTGCCAGCAGTGAAGTCGGGGGGGCTTACAATGAGCAGTTCTTC; size: NA; V: TRBV25-1; J: TRBJ2-1; D: TRBD2
CDR3: CASKLAGIPSYEQYF; DNA: TGTGCCAGCAAACTAGCGGGGATACCCTCCTACGAGCAGTACTTC; size: few; V: TRBV12-3/TRBV12-4; J: TRBJ2-7; D: TRBD2